This T cell receptor beta chain is from a study of blood T cell repertoires in COVID-19. Study-level background: Donors in the United States, Italy and Spain gave samples during acute or convalescent COVID-19.

The assay was immunoSEQ multiplex PCR, and TCRdb's table has in-frame clones only and misses some. The table has 90,000 or so clones, 70% to 80% seen once. CDR1 is MNHEY and CDR2 is SVGAGI in the germline V gene. V gave up 0 bases and J gave up 1 base; unmatched junction bases: 5. The CDR3 has 16 residues. Source material: peripheral blood. This chain joins TRBV6-5 and TRBJ2-7; 8 nucleotides match TRBD1. The clonotype originates from a human donor in a cohort sampled during active COVID-19. CDR3 protein: CASSYSRDRWSYEQYF. CDR3 DNA sequence: TGTGCCAGCAGTTACTCGAGGGACAGGTGGTCCTACGAGCAGTACTTC.